The clone carrying this T cell receptor (beta chain) came up a few times. These data belong to a study of blood T cell repertoires in COVID-19. Overall study: Sites across the United States, Italy and Spain contributed samples from acute and convalescent COVID-19. Sources were T cells, B-cell-depleted T cells, or PBMCs; the material itself was cDNA or gDNA.

Germline assignment: CDR1 SGHKS and CDR2 YYEKEE (reference sequence). V was clipped by 6 bases and J by 7 bases, with 19 bases between them. The CDR3 is 14 amino acids. The repertoire was sequenced with immunoSEQ multiplex PCR; TCRdb's copy has only in-frame clones and lacks some. This table holds more than 110,000 clones, around 82% found once. Participants' own reports of clinical history determined their cohort assignment. Recovered participants had two consecutive negative NP/OP PCR tests, healthcare professional clearance, or symptom resolution. Sequencing was carried out using PBMCs or T cells enriched from blood (not recorded which). V gene TRBV5-5 combines with J gene TRBJ1-1, with D hard to call. This clonotype originated in a woman aged 45 to 65 who had recovered from COVID-19. CDR3 in amino acids: CASTLGPAGNEAFF. The CDR3 DNA is TGTGCCAGCACCCTCGGCCCGGCGGGAAATGAAGCTTTCTTT.